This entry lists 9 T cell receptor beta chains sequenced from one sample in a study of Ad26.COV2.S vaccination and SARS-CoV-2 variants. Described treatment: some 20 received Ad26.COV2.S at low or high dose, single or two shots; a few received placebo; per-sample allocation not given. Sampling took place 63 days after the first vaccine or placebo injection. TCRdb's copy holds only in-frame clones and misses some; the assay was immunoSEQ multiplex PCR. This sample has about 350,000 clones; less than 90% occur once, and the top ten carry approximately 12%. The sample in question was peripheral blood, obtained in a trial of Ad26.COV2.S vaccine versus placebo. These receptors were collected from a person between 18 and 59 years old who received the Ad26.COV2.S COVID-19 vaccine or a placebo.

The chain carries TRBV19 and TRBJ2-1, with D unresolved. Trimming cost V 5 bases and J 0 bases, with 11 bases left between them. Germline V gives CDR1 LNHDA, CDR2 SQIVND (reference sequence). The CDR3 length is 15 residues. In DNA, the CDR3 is TGTGCCAGTAGTTTTGTGACGGACTCCTACAATGAGCAGTTCTTC. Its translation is CASSFVTDSYNEQFF.

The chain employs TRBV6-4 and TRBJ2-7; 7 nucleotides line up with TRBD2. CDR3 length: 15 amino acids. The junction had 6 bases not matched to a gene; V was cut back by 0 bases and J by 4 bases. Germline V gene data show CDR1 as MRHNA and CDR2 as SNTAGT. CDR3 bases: TGTGCCAGCAGTGACTCTCTAGCGGAGGAGTACGAGCAGTACTTC. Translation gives CASSDSLAEEYEQYF.

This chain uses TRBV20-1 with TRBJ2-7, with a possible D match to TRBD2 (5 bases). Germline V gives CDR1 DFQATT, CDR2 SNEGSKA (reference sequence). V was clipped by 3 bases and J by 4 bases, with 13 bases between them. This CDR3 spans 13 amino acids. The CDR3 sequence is CSASDGRGYEQYF. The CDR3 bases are TGCAGTGCTAGTGATGGGAGAGGGTACGAGCAGTACTTC.

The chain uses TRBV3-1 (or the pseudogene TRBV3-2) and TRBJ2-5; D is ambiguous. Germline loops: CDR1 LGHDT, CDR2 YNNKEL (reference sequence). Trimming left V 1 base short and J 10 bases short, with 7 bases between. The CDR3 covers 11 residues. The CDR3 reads CASSQAGNQYF. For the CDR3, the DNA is TGTGCCAGCAGCCAAGCTGGAAACCAGTACTTC.

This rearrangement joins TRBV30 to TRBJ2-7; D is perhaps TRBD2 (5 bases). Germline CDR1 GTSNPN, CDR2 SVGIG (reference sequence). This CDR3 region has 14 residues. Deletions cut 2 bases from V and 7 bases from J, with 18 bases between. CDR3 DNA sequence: TGTGCCTGGAGTTCTCTAGGGTTCACGGGGGAGCAGTACTTC. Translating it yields CAWSSLGFTGEQYF. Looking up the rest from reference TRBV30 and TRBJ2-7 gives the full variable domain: SQTIHQWPATLVQPVGSPLSLECTVEGTSNPNLYWYRQAAGRGLQLLFYSVGIGQISSEVPQNLSASRPQDRQFILSSKKLLLSDSGFYLCAWSSLGFTGEQYFGPGTRLTVT.

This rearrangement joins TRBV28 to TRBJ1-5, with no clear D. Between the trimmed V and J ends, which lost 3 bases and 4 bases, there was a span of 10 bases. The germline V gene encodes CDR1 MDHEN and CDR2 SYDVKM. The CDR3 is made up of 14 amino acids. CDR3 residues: CASSFIGLNQPQHF. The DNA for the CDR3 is TGTGCCAGCAGTTTCATAGGTCTTAATCAGCCCCAGCATTTT. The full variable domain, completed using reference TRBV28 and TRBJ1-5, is DVKVTQSSRYLVKRTGEKVFLECVQDMDHENMFWYRQDPGLGLRLIYFSYDVKMKEKGDIPEGYSVSREKKERFSLILESASTNQTSMYLCASSFIGLNQPQHFGDGTRLSIL.

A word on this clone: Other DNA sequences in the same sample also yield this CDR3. The CDR3 sequence is CATSDLAGGPDEQFF. The CDR3 bases are TGTGCCACCAGTGATTTAGCGGGAGGGCCCGATGAGCAGTTCTTC. This rearrangement joins TRBV24-1 to TRBJ2-1; 10 nucleotides align to TRBD2. CDR1 is KGHDR, CDR2 SFDVKD, per germline. Trimming at V came to 1 base and at J to 8 bases, leaving 4 bases not matched to a gene. This CDR3 has 15 residues.

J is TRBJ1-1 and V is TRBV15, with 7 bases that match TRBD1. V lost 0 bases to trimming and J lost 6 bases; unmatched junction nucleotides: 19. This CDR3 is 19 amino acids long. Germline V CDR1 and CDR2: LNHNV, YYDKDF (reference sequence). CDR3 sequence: CATSREGPGRHHRGPEAFF. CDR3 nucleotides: TGTGCCACCAGCAGAGAAGGGCCGGGTCGCCACCACAGGGGCCCTGAAGCTTTCTTT.

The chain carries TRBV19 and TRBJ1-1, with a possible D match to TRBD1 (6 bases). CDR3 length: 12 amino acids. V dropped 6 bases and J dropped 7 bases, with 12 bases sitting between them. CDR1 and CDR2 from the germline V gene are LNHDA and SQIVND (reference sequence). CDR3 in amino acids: CASRRQAHEAFF. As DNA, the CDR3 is TGTGCCAGTAGAAGACAGGCCCATGAAGCTTTCTTT. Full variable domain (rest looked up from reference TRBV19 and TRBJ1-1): DGGITQSPKYLFRKEGQNVTLSCEQNLNHDAMYWYRQDPGQGLRLIYYSQIVNDFQKGDIAEGYSVSREKKESFPLTVTSAQKNPTAFYLCASRRQAHEAFFGQGTRLTVV.